This TCR beta chain was captured by sequencing in a study of cytomegalovirus exposure and HLA in healthy donors. Study at large: Earlier, 150 million to 200 million T cells were analyzed, and 117 million unique TCR beta sequences were found among them. General study findings and limits: It was about 150 TCR beta chains that were listed as cytomegalovirus-associated.

Looked up from germline, CDR1 is SGHNT and CDR2 is YENEEA. CDR3 length equals 16 residues. Deletions cut 4 bases from V and 0 bases from J, with 13 bases between. The study ran its PCR with 60 Vbeta and 13 Jbeta primers. Some clones are missing from TCRdb's copy, which holds only in-frame ones; the method was immunoSEQ multiplex PCR. In the table there are 100,000 to 150,000 clones, about 77% of which are singletons. Healthy bone marrow donors made up the donors. This clone showed up just once. Its specificity is not known. The V gene is TRBV11-3, the J gene TRBJ2-1; D gene uncertain. The sequenced sample was PBMCs. The sequence was collected from a woman aged 40 to 49 in good health and CMV-seronegative. As DNA, the CDR3 is TGTGCCAGCAGCTCCCGATGGTACAGCTCCTACAATGAGCAGTTCTTC. Protein product: CASSSRWYSSYNEQFF.